Below are 25 T cell receptor beta chains sequenced from a single sample in a study of T-cell memory formation after mild COVID-19. TCRdb passed the 5' RACE reads through MiXCR, listing each CDR3 protein once. The sample includes 25,000 to 30,000 distinct CDR3 sequences, about 12% of them seen just once. Sequenced input: PBMCs or a T cell subset sorted from them (not recorded which). These receptors all come from an adult woman who had mild COVID-19 (a few samples of this study predate the infection). Cell type and time point are not known.

This clonotype has a count of ten or more. The V and J genes are TRBV7-8 and TRBJ1-5, with a weak D call TRBD1 (5 bases). The CDR3 consists of 16 residues. Between the trimmed V and J ends, which lost 0 bases and 7 bases, there was a span of 16 bases. Germline values: CDR1 SGHVS, CDR2 FQNEAQ. CDR3 nucleotide sequence: TGTGCCAGCAGCTTAGCGCAGGGTTCCTTAGGGCAGCCCCAGCATTTT. Translated: CASSLAQGSLGQPQHF.

Many counts were recorded for this clonotype. The gene calls are TRBV6-5 and TRBJ1-6; D is ambiguous. V dropped 2 bases and J dropped 4 bases, with 12 bases sitting between them. The CDR3 runs 16 residues. CDR1 and CDR2 from the germline V gene are MNHEY and SVGAGI. CDR3 protein: CASSYADAGYNSPLHF. The CDR3 DNA sequence: TGTGCCAGCAGTTACGCGGACGCCGGTTATAATTCACCCCTCCACTTT.

This clonotype was recorded at least ten times. V usage is TRBV25-1 and J usage is TRBJ1-1; unclear D gene. This CDR3 spans 11 amino acids. Germline V gives CDR1 MGHDK, CDR2 SYGVNS. Between the trimmed V and J ends, which lost 8 bases and 0 bases, there was a span of 4 bases. The DNA of the CDR3 is TGTGCCAGCTTCATGAACACTGAAGCTTTCTTT. Protein product: CASFMNTEAFF.

In its sample, this clonotype was seen many times. The chain recombines TRBV7-9 with TRBJ2-5; D possibly corresponds to TRBD2 (6 bases). V dropped 8 bases and J dropped 5 bases, with 12 bases sitting between them. The germline gives CDR1 SEHNR, CDR2 FQNEAQ (reference sequence). The CDR3 spans 12 residues. CDR3 protein: CASGRAGETQYF. In nucleotides, the CDR3 is TGTGCCAGCGGCCGGGCGGGGGAGACCCAGTACTTC.

There are many counts of this clonotype. The DNA for the CDR3 is TGTGCCAGCAGCCAAGATCTTTTCAGCTCCTACAATGAGCAGTTCTTC. Translated: CASSQDLFSSYNEQFF. The rearrangement joins TRBV14 to TRBJ2-1; D unclear. The V gene lost 0 bases and the J gene lost 0 bases, with 9 bases spanning the gap. CDR3 length: 16 residues. The germline CDR1 and CDR2 sequences are SGHDN and FVKESK.

This clonotype was seen many times. J is TRBJ1-5 and V is TRBV4-2; no firm D call. Germline V gives CDR1 LGHNA, CDR2 YNFKEQ. V lost 4 bases and J lost 7, with 14 bases in between. This CDR3 region has 14 residues. CDR3: CASSRDIEGQPQHF. The DNA of the CDR3 is TGTGCCAGCAGCCGCGACATTGAGGGACAGCCCCAGCATTTT.

This clonotype was observed many times. The CDR3 loop is CASSLDHRGGEQFF. DNA for the CDR3: TGTGCCAGCAGTTTGGACCACAGGGGCGGTGAGCAGTTCTTC. This sequence joins TRBV12-3 or TRBV12-4 and TRBJ2-1; 7 bases map to TRBD1. The CDR3 consists of 14 residues. Trimming cost V 3 bases and J 9 bases; bases outside gene matches: 8.

This clonotype is judged medium-sized. This chain connects TRBV4-1 to TRBJ1-2; D is unclear. The V end was cut by 0 bases, the J end by 1 base, with 9 bases between. The CDR3 consists of 15 residues. From germline, CDR1 is MGHRA and CDR2 YSYEKL. The CDR3 bases are TGCGCCAGCAGCCAAGATTCAGCGATTAACTATGGCTACACCTTC. Protein: CASSQDSAINYGYTF.

V usage is TRBV5-5 and J usage is TRBJ1-1; D not resolved. Germline V gene data show CDR1 as SGHKS and CDR2 as YYEKEE (reference sequence). V was cut by 2 bases and J by 5 bases, with 13 bases left in between. The CDR3 is 14 residues long. The CDR3 spells CASSFGMLGTEAFF. The CDR3, as DNA: TGTGCCAGCAGCTTCGGTATGTTGGGGACTGAAGCTTTCTTT.

This clonotype was found many times. This chain uses TRBV5-4 with TRBJ2-2; D ambiguous. The CDR3 spans 13 residues. The V end lost 4 bases, the J end lost 4 bases, and 8 bases lay between the germline ends. Per the germline V gene, CDR1 is SGHNT and CDR2 is YYREEE (reference sequence). In DNA form, the CDR3 reads TGTGCCAGCAGCCCCGCGGCCACCGGGGAGCTGTTTTTT. This encodes CASSPAATGELFF.

This clonotype was recorded many times. J is TRBJ2-2 and V is TRBV7-3; D remains unclear. Germline loops: CDR1 SGHTA, CDR2 FQGTGA. There are 17 residues in the CDR3. V lost 1 base, J lost 0 bases, and 12 bases lay in between. CDR3 bases: TGTGCCAGCAGCTTAAATCCAAGCGTTGCGAACACCGGGGAGCTGTTTTTT. Its translation: CASSLNPSVANTGELFF.

The table lists this clonotype with many counts. The chain combines TRBV3-1 with TRBJ2-1, with TRBD1 identical over 7 bases. The CDR3 runs to 16 residues. V lost 1 base to trimming and J lost 0 bases; unmatched junction nucleotides: 3. CDR1 and CDR2 from the germline V gene are LGHDT and YNNKEL (reference sequence). DNA for the CDR3: TGTGCCAGCAGCCAAGGGGGACAGATCTCCTACAATGAGCAGTTCTTC. It translates to CASSQGGQISYNEQFF.

This clonotype was counted many times. The rearrangement joins TRBV5-1 to TRBJ1-1, with 7 bases lining up with TRBD1. The CDR3 sequence is 16 residues long. With 4 bases clipped from V and 0 bases from J, the junction kept 9 bases outside the gene matches. The V gene's germline CDR1 is SGHRS and CDR2 YFSETQ. CDR3 DNA sequence: TGCGCCAGCAGCAGGGGACAGAATAACATGAACACTGAAGCTTTCTTT. It is translated as CASSRGQNNMNTEAFF. The whole variable domain, remainder taken from reference TRBV5-1 and TRBJ1-1, is KAGVTQTPRYLIKTRGQQVTLSCSPISGHRSVSWYQQTPGQGLQFLFEYFSETQRNKGNFPGRFSGRQFSNSRSEMNVSTLELGDSALYLCASSRGQNNMNTEAFFGQGTRLTVV.

This clonotype was recorded many times. The chain uses TRBV5-1 and TRBJ2-5; 11 bases are shared with TRBD2. The germline CDR1 and CDR2 sequences are SGHRS and YFSETQ. V shed 5 bases and J 4 bases; nucleotides not matched to a gene: 4. CDR3 length: 14 residues. The chain's CDR3 is CASRPSGRRETQYF. The CDR3, as DNA: TGCGCCAGCAGACCTAGCGGGAGGAGAGAGACCCAGTACTTC.

In its sample, this clonotype ranks as medium-sized (0.01 to 0.1%). The genes are TRBV4-3 and TRBJ2-4, with 9 bases matching TRBD1. CDR1 is LGHNA, CDR2 YSLEER, per germline. V was clipped by 2 bases and J by 7 bases; unmatched bases: 9. The length of the CDR3 is 16 residues. As DNA, the CDR3 is TGCGCCAGCAGCCAAACCGGACAGGGGCGAAGGAACATTCAGTACTTC. Translation: CASSQTGQGRRNIQYF.

This clonotype occurred a few times. A much more abundant neighbour one base away suggests this may be a read error. The chain has TRBV21-1 and TRBJ1-2; TRBD1, the table's D call, was not compared with the DNA. TRBV21-1 corresponds to a pseudogene. CDR3 length equals 15 residues. This CDR3 reads CAISKFGGTGDGYTF. The CDR3 DNA follows: TGTGCCATCAGCAAATTTGGGGGGACAGGTGATGGCTACACCTTC.

This clonotype was seen repeatedly, ten times or more. J is TRBJ1-4 and V is TRBV7-2, with a tentative D call TRBD1 (5 bases). This CDR3 has 16 amino acids. The V gene lost 4 bases and the J gene lost 1 base, with 13 bases spanning the gap. Germline values: CDR1 SGHTA, CDR2 FQGNSA. The CDR3 nucleotides are TGTGCCAGCAGCTGGAGCTCGGGGGGAACTAATGAAAAACTGTTTTTT. This encodes CASSWSSGGTNEKLFF.

This clonotype came up many times. The chain couples TRBV7-9 to TRBJ2-1; TRBD1 is a possible D gene (5 bases). The CDR3 runs 15 residues. Deletions cut 5 bases from V and 1 base from J, with 12 bases between. Germline lookup yields CDR1 SEHNR and CDR2 FQNEAQ (reference sequence). CDR3 sequence: CASSGAGYSYNEQFF. As DNA, the CDR3 is TGTGCCAGCAGCGGGGCAGGGTATTCCTACAATGAGCAGTTCTTC.

This clonotype was counted at least ten times. This sequence joins TRBV5-1 and TRBJ2-7, with 7 bases lining up with TRBD1. The V and J ends lost 8 bases and 2 bases, in that order; junction bases with no gene match: 4. Germline V lookup: CDR1 SGHRS, CDR2 YFSETQ. The CDR3 runs 12 residues. CDR3: CASRQGPYEQYF. The CDR3 coding sequence is TGCGCCAGTAGACAGGGACCCTACGAGCAGTACTTC.

This clonotype was counted many times. The chain couples TRBV4-2 to TRBJ2-3; 13 bases fit TRBD2. The CDR3 is made up of 18 amino acids. Germline loops: CDR1 LGHNA, CDR2 YNFKEQ. Losses at the gene ends were 4 bases for V and 5 bases for J; bases not matched to a gene: 12. The CDR3 DNA reads as TGTGCCAGCAGCCGCGGAAGCTCCGGGACTAGCGGGGAAGATACGCAGTATTTT. The encoded protein is CASSRGSSGTSGEDTQYF.

This clonotype was observed many times. The V and J genes are TRBV2 and TRBJ2-7; 9 nucleotides agree with TRBD2. Germline values: CDR1 SNHLY, CDR2 FYNNEI. This CDR3 contains 14 residues. With 7 bases clipped from V and 7 bases from J, the junction kept 11 bases outside the gene matches. CDR3 residues: CASKRLAAWGEQYF. The CDR3 region has the DNA TGTGCCAGCAAGAGACTAGCGGCCTGGGGGGAGCAGTACTTC.

This clonotype has at least ten counts. The gene calls are TRBV5-4 and TRBJ2-3; unclear D gene. V dropped 1 base and J dropped 2 bases, with 5 bases sitting between them. The CDR3 spans 13 residues. CDR1 is SGHNT and CDR2 is YYREEE in the germline V gene (reference sequence). This CDR3 is CASSLIPTDTQYF. CDR3 nucleotides: TGTGCCAGCAGCTTGATACCCACAGATACGCAGTATTTT.

This clonotype was recorded many times. J is TRBJ1-3 and V is TRBV20-1; TRBD1 aligns across 7 bases. Germline V gene sequence: CDR1 DFQATT, CDR2 SNEGSKA (reference sequence). The CDR3 spans 16 residues. V was clipped by 3 bases and J by 4 bases; unmatched bases: 12. The DNA of the CDR3 is TGCAGTGCTAGGCGCCATCTCCGGGACAGCGGAAACACCATATATTTT. It codes for CSARRHLRDSGNTIYF.

This clonotype is a singleton in its sample. The chain combines TRBV5-5 with TRBJ2-4; 7 positions match TRBD1. V shed 2 bases and J 0 bases; nucleotides not matched to a gene: 5. The CDR3 runs 16 residues. The germline V gene encodes CDR1 SGHKS and CDR2 YYEKEE (reference sequence). The CDR3 bases are TGTGCCAGCAGCTTCAGGACAGGACTAGCCAAAAACATTCAGTACTTC. Translated, it gives CASSFRTGLAKNIQYF.

By its share, this clonotype is medium-sized. The J gene is TRBJ2-1, the V gene TRBV7-2; D is unclear. Germline CDR1 and CDR2: SGHTA and FQGNSA. Trimming left V 2 bases short and J 5 bases short, with 13 bases between. CDR3 length: 15 amino acids. The CDR3 loop is CASSLRRTENNEQFF. The CDR3 region has the DNA TGTGCCAGCAGCTTAAGACGGACCGAGAACAATGAGCAGTTCTTC.